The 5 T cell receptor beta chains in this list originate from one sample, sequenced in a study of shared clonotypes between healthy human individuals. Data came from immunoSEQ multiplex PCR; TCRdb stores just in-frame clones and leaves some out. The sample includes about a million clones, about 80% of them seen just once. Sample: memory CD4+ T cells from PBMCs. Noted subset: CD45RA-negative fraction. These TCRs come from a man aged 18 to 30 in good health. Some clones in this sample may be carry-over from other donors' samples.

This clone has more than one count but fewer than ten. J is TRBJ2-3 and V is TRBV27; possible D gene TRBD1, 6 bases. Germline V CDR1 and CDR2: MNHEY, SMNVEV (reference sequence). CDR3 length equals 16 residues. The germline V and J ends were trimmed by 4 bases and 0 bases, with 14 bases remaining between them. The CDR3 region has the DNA TGTGCCAGCAGTTCCAACAGGGTTACAAGCACAGATACGCAGTATTTT. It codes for CASSSNRVTSTDTQYF.

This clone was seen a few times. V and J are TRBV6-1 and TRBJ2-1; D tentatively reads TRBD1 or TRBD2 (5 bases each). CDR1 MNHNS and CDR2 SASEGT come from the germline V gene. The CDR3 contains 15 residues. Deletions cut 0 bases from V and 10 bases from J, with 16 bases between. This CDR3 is CASSEALFGGWEQFF. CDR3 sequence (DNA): TGTGCCAGCAGTGAAGCGCTTTTTGGGGGATGGGAGCAGTTCTTC.

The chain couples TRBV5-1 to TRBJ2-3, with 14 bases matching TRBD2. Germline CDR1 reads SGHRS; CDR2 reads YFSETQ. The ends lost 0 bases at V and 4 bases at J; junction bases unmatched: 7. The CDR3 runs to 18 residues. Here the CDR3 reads CASSLGGLAGEKSDTQYF. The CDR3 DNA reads TGCGCCAGCAGCTTGGGGGGACTAGCGGGAGAAAAATCAGATACGCAGTATTTT.

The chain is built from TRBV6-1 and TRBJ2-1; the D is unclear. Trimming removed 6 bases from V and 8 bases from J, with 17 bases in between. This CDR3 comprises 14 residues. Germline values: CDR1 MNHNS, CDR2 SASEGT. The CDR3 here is CASRKMERIDEQFF. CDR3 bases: TGTGCCAGCAGAAAAATGGAAAGGATCGATGAGCAGTTCTTC.

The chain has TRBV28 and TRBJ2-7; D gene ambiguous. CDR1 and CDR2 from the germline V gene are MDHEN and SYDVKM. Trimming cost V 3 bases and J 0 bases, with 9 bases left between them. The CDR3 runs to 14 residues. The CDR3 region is CASSFWQTSYEQYF. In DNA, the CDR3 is TGTGCCAGCAGTTTCTGGCAGACCTCCTACGAGCAGTACTTC. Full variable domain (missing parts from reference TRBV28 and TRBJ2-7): DVKVTQSSRYLVKRTGEKVFLECVQDMDHENMFWYRQDPGLGLRLIYFSYDVKMKEKGDIPEGYSVSREKKERFSLILESASTNQTSMYLCASSFWQTSYEQYFGPGTRLTVT.